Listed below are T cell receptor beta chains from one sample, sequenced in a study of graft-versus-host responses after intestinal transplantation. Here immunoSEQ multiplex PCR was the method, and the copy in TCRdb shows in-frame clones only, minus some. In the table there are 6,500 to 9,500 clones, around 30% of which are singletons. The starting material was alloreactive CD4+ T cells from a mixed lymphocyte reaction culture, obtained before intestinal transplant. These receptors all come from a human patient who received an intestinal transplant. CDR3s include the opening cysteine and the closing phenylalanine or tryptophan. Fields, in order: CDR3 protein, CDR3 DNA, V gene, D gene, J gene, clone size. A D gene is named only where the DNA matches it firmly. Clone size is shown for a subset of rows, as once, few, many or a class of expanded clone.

CDR3: CASSISTGASGNTIYF
DNA: TGTGCCAGCAGCATTTCAACAGGGGCTTCTGGAAACACCATATATTTT
V: TRBV11-2
D: TRBD1
J: TRBJ1-3
size: few

CDR3: CASSLSDRGYGYTF
DNA: TGTGCCAGCAGTTTATCCGACAGGGGCTATGGCTACACCTTC
V: TRBV27
D: TRBD1
J: TRBJ1-2
size: .

CDR3: CASSSQDRGGEKLFF
DNA: TGTGCCAGCAGCTCCCAGGACAGGGGAGGTGAAAAACTGTTTTTT
V: TRBV7-6
D: TRBD1
J: TRBJ1-4
size: few

CDR3: CASSFRQGRSYEQYF
DNA: TGTGCCAGCAGTTTCCGACAGGGGCGGTCCTACGAGCAGTACTTC
V: TRBV28
D: TRBD1
J: TRBJ2-7
size: .

CDR3: CATSRDYGGGPNTGELFF
DNA: TGTGCCACCAGCAGAGATTATGGCGGGGGACCGAACACCGGGGAGCTGTTTTTT
V: TRBV15
D: TRBD2
J: TRBJ2-2
size: medium-sized

CDR3: CASSGTLGDTEAFF
DNA: TGTGCCAGCAGCGGTACCCTAGGGGACACTGAAGCTTTCTTT
V: TRBV5-6
D: .
J: TRBJ1-1
size: medium-sized

CDR3: CASSDIYEQYF
DNA: TGTGCCAGCAGTGACATCTACGAGCAGTACTTC
V: TRBV25-1
D: .
J: TRBJ2-7
size: .

CDR3: CASSQDLVSGTSLYEQFF
DNA: TGTGCCAGCAGCCAAGATCTTGTTTCCGGGACTAGCCTCTATGAGCAGTTCTTC
V: TRBV4-2
D: TRBD2
J: TRBJ2-1
size: .

CDR3: CASSEAQGSYEQYF
DNA: TGTGCCAGCAGTGAAGCGCAGGGCTCCTACGAGCAGTACTTC
V: TRBV6-1
D: .
J: TRBJ2-7
size: few

CDR3: CASSDRNRQYF
DNA: TGTGCCAGCAGTGACCGGAACAGGCAGTATTTT
V: TRBV6-8
D: .
J: TRBJ2-3
size: .

CDR3: CASRASLQGAVYGYTF
DNA: TGTGCCAGCAGAGCCTCTTTACAGGGGGCGGTCTATGGCTACACCTTC
V: TRBV5-4
D: TRBD1
J: TRBJ1-2
size: medium-sized

CDR3: CASRGQPSRGYTF
DNA: TGTGCCAGCAGGGGACAGCCCTCTCGGGGCTACACCTTC
V: TRBV28
D: TRBD1
J: TRBJ1-2
size: .

CDR3: CASSYPQVPLQETQYF
DNA: TGTGCCAGCAGTTATCCGCAGGTCCCTCTCCAAGAGACCCAGTACTTC
V: TRBV6-5
D: .
J: TRBJ2-5
size: .

CDR3: CASRLQGGLNQPQHF
DNA: TGTGCCAGCAGATTACAGGGGGGACTCAATCAGCCCCAGCATTTT
V: TRBV28
D: TRBD1
J: TRBJ1-5
size: .

CDR3: CASSLVTGGPTEAFF
DNA: TGCGCCAGCAGCTTGGTGACAGGGGGCCCCACTGAAGCTTTCTTT
V: TRBV5-1
D: TRBD1
J: TRBJ1-1
size: .

CDR3: CASSRATEAFF
DNA: TGTGCCAGCAGCAGGGCCACTGAAGCTTTCTTT
V: TRBV25-1
D: .
J: TRBJ1-1
size: few

CDR3: CASSLGQGRYNEQFF
DNA: TGTGCCAGCAGCTTGGGGCAGGGAAGATACAATGAGCAGTTCTTC
V: TRBV5-4
D: .
J: TRBJ2-1
size: .

CDR3: CASNKVGETQYF
DNA: TGTGCCAGCAACAAAGTGGGCGAGACCCAGTACTTC
V: TRBV28
D: .
J: TRBJ2-5
size: medium-sized

CDR3: CASSPNMWQPQHF
DNA: TGTGCCAGCAGCCCAAACATGTGGCAGCCCCAGCATTTT
V: TRBV11-2
D: .
J: TRBJ1-5
size: .

CDR3: CASSQLAGAQYEQYF
DNA: TGTGCCAGCAGCCAACTAGCGGGGGCCCAATACGAGCAGTACTTC
V: TRBV11-2
D: TRBD2
J: TRBJ2-7
size: .

CDR3: CASSLETSGRAGDTQYF
DNA: TGCGCCAGCAGCTTGGAGACTAGCGGGAGGGCCGGGGATACGCAGTATTTT
V: TRBV5-1
D: TRBD2
J: TRBJ2-3
size: few

CDR3: CASTLARGPWNTEAFF
DNA: TGTGCCAGCACCCTCGCCAGGGGGCCATGGAACACTGAAGCTTTCTTT
V: TRBV28
D: TRBD1
J: TRBJ1-1
size: .

CDR3: CASSLVGGIYNEQFF
DNA: TGCGCCAGCAGCTTGGTCGGGGGTATCTACAATGAGCAGTTCTTC
V: TRBV5-1
D: .
J: TRBJ2-1
size: .

CDR3: CASSLLGAYTIYF
DNA: TGTGCCAGCAGCTTATTGGGGGCTTACACCATATATTTT
V: TRBV11-2
D: .
J: TRBJ1-3
size: .

CDR3: CASSLALGLAGEQYF
DNA: TGTGCCAGCAGCTTAGCGCTGGGACTAGCGGGGGAGCAGTACTTC
V: TRBV11-2
D: TRBD2
J: TRBJ2-7
size: .

CDR3: CSVDPRGSEAFF
DNA: TGCAGCGTTGACCCCAGGGGCTCTGAAGCTTTCTTT
V: TRBV29-1
D: .
J: TRBJ1-1
size: .

CDR3: CASSYNRMNTEAFF
DNA: TGTGCCAGCAGTTATAACAGGATGAACACTGAAGCTTTCTTT
V: TRBV6-5
D: .
J: TRBJ1-1
size: .

CDR3: CAIGEPDNEQFF
DNA: TGTGCCATCGGAGAGCCGGACAATGAGCAGTTCTTC
V: TRBV10-3
D: .
J: TRBJ2-1
size: few

CDR3: CAWMRRGTGANVLTF
DNA: TGTGCCTGGATGAGGCGGGGGACTGGGGCCAACGTCCTGACTTTC
V: TRBV30
D: TRBD2
J: TRBJ2-6
size: few

CDR3: CASSLRLGADTQYF
DNA: TGTGCCAGCAGTTTAAGACTAGGTGCAGATACGCAGTATTTT
V: TRBV28
D: .
J: TRBJ2-3
size: .

CDR3: CASSFLAGGPYQETQYF
DNA: TGTGCCAGCAGTTTTCTAGCGGGAGGGCCGTACCAAGAGACCCAGTACTTC
V: TRBV28
D: TRBD2
J: TRBJ2-5
size: few

CDR3: CASSPRTGGVYNEQFF
DNA: TGTGCCAGCAGTCCCCGGACAGGGGGGGTCTACAATGAGCAGTTCTTC
V: TRBV27
D: TRBD1
J: TRBJ2-1
size: few

CDR3: CASSRTPRGGYNEQFF
DNA: TGTGCCAGCAGTCGTACCCCGCGGGGGGGATACAATGAGCAGTTCTTC
V: TRBV27
D: TRBD2
J: TRBJ2-1
size: .

CDR3: CASSLGAGGYEQYF
DNA: TGTGCCAGCAGTTTGGGGGCAGGGGGTTACGAGCAGTACTTC
V: TRBV28
D: TRBD1
J: TRBJ2-7
size: few

CDR3: CASSLGDSDLGRYGYTF
DNA: TGCGCCAGCAGCTTGGGTGACAGCGACTTAGGAAGGTATGGCTACACCTTC
V: TRBV5-1
D: .
J: TRBJ1-2
size: .

CDR3: CASSLEQGGTGELFF
DNA: TGCGCCAGCAGCTTGGAGCAGGGAGGAACCGGGGAGCTGTTTTTT
V: TRBV5-1
D: .
J: TRBJ2-2
size: few

CDR3: CASSLSGTAYEQYF
DNA: TGTGCCAGCAGCTTGTCCGGGACAGCCTACGAGCAGTACTTC
V: TRBV5-4
D: TRBD1
J: TRBJ2-7
size: .

CDR3: CASRKATGQTGELFF
DNA: TGTGCCAGCAGGAAGGCGACAGGCCAGACCGGGGAGCTGTTTTTT
V: TRBV2
D: .
J: TRBJ2-2
size: large

CDR3: CAISESRQGYGYTF
DNA: TGTGCCATCAGTGAGTCGAGGCAGGGGTATGGCTACACCTTC
V: TRBV10-3
D: .
J: TRBJ1-2
size: few

CDR3: CASSKVTGYNEQFF
DNA: TGTGCCAGCAGCAAGGTGACGGGTTACAATGAGCAGTTCTTC
V: TRBV21-1
D: .
J: TRBJ2-1
size: .

CDR3: CASSHRTSGRAYEQYF
DNA: TGCGCCAGCAGCCACAGGACTAGCGGGAGGGCCTACGAGCAGTACTTC
V: TRBV5-1
D: TRBD2
J: TRBJ2-7
size: medium-sized

CDR3: CASSLQAGAVETQYF
DNA: TGCGCCAGCAGCTTGCAGGCGGGGGCTGTTGAGACCCAGTACTTC
V: TRBV5-1
D: .
J: TRBJ2-5
size: .

CDR3: CASIRSLNTEAFF
DNA: TGTGCCAGCATAAGGAGTTTGAACACTGAAGCTTTCTTT
V: TRBV28
D: .
J: TRBJ1-1
size: few

CDR3: CASSVVPNTNQPQHF
DNA: TGTGCCAGCAGCGTAGTACCCAACACAAATCAGCCCCAGCATTTT
V: TRBV9
D: .
J: TRBJ1-5
size: few

CDR3: CASRQGLAGETGELFF
DNA: TGTGCCAGCAGGCAAGGACTAGCGGGAGAAACCGGGGAGCTGTTTTTT
V: TRBV4-2
D: TRBD2
J: TRBJ2-2
size: .

CDR3: CASSLETGTGELFF
DNA: TGCGCCAGCAGCTTGGAAACGGGGACCGGGGAGCTGTTTTTT
V: TRBV5-1
D: .
J: TRBJ2-2
size: .

CDR3: CASSARTGRYEQYF
DNA: TGTGCCAGCAGTGCCCGGACAGGGCGGTACGAGCAGTACTTC
V: TRBV6-1
D: TRBD1
J: TRBJ2-7
size: .

CDR3: CASSFGLETSYEQYF
DNA: TGCGCCAGCAGCTTTGGCCTAGAAACATCCTACGAGCAGTACTTC
V: TRBV5-1
D: .
J: TRBJ2-7
size: few

CDR3: CASSYLAGGTDTQYF
DNA: TGTGCCAGCAGTTACCTAGCGGGGGGCACAGATACGCAGTATTTT
V: TRBV28
D: TRBD2
J: TRBJ2-3
size: .

CDR3: CAISGPLQGLNTEAFF
DNA: TGTGCCATCAGTGGCCCCCTGCAGGGTTTGAACACTGAAGCTTTCTTT
V: TRBV10-3
D: .
J: TRBJ1-1
size: .

CDR3: CASSPARTSGSTDTQYF
DNA: TGTGCCAGTAGTCCGGCGAGGACTAGCGGGAGCACAGATACGCAGTATTTT
V: TRBV19
D: TRBD2
J: TRBJ2-3
size: .

CDR3: CSVDSSQGSQETQYF
DNA: TGCAGCGTTGACTCCTCCCAGGGTAGCCAAGAGACCCAGTACTTC
V: TRBV29-1
D: .
J: TRBJ2-5
size: few

CDR3: CASSLVSAGSYEQYF
DNA: TGTGCCAGCAGTTTAGTAAGCGCGGGGTCCTACGAGCAGTACTTC
V: TRBV28
D: .
J: TRBJ2-7
size: medium-sized

CDR3: CASSLSSEQYF
DNA: TGTGCCAGCAGTTTGTCTTCCGAGCAGTACTTC
V: TRBV28
D: .
J: TRBJ2-7
size: .